This T cell receptor beta chain was sequenced in a study of cytomegalovirus exposure and HLA in healthy donors. V was trimmed by 6 bases and J by 2 bases, leaving 4 bases between them. Germline lookup yields CDR1 MNHEY and CDR2 SVGAGI. The CDR3 runs to 11 residues. The PCR made use of 60 Vbeta and 13 Jbeta primers. Under the authors' procedure: Approximately 10 million shared chains were among 65 million to 85 million unique TCR beta chains counted in a later analysis. Here immunoSEQ multiplex PCR was the method, and the copy in TCRdb shows in-frame clones only, minus some. V and J calls and clone size are given by that table; D and trimming were obtained from the DNA. The sample yields about 84,000 clones, 75% to 90% seen once. Donors counted as nominally healthy when sampled, yet unrecorded immune exposures were likely.

V gene TRBV6-5 combines with J gene TRBJ1-1; D gene unclear. Material for sequencing was PBMCs. This TCR derives from a man aged 18 to 35 in good health and CMV-seronegative. In DNA, the CDR3 is TGTGCCAGCAGCCCAAACACTGAAGCTTTCTTT. It encodes CASSPNTEAFF.